The present T cell receptor (beta chain) was sequenced within a study of Graves' ophthalmopathy and Graves' hyperthyroidism. Overall study results and limits: Clonotypes were expanded in thyroid at above 0.001 frequency, and most also appeared in blood.

Notes on this clonotype: What it binds is not known.

Germline CDR1 is LGHNA and CDR2 is YNFKEQ. With 4 bases clipped from V and 2 bases from J, the junction kept 7 bases outside the gene matches. The CDR3 consists of 16 residues. RNA transcripts were the template, and TCR beta CDR3 regions were amplified from them. RT-PCR was first run with HTBI primers, then multiplex PCR in a second round. TCRdb reprocessed the multiplex PCR reads via MiXCR and lists one record per CDR3 protein. This table has approximately 380,000 distinct CDR3 sequences, roughly 21% appearing once. The rearrangement joins TRBV4-2 to TRBJ1-5; 8 bases agree with TRBD1. The source is a woman under 30 with stable Graves' hyperthyroidism. What was sequenced was peripheral blood. The CDR3: CASSPRQGTGNQPQHF. The DNA of the CDR3 is TGTGCCAGCAGCCCTAGACAGGGGACGGGCAATCAGCCCCAGCATTTT.